This T cell receptor (beta chain) was found in a study of response to subunit inactivated influenza vaccine. This clonotype was seen many times. Antigen unknown. The CDR3 is made up of 15 amino acids. Trimming removed 4 bases from V and 1 base from J, with 15 bases in between. Germline-derived CDR1 and CDR2 are SGHRS and YFSETQ. From the RT-PCR reads, TCRdb called clonotypes with MiXCR, one entry per CDR3 protein. The repertoire has roughly 710,000 distinct CDR3 sequences, 12% to 15% of them found once; the top ten carry approximately 7.6%. Study results and limitations: Seasonal influenza vaccination, on each occasion, was suggested by the authors to recruit few new T cells.

This material consisted of PBMCs from blood, taken roughly 15 days before vaccination. This chain joins TRBV5-1 and TRBJ2-7, with D tentatively TRBD2 (6 bases). This sequence was found in a man between 50 and 59 years old who received an inactivated influenza vaccine. The chain's CDR3 is CASSTYSGGSYEQYF. DNA for the CDR3: TGCGCCAGCAGCACCTATAGCGGCGGATCCTACGAGCAGTACTTC.